This T cell receptor (beta chain) is from a study of T cell changes during pregnancy in multiple sclerosis. Profiling relied on immunoSEQ multiplex PCR, and the TCRdb table lists in-frame clones only, not all of them. Of about 80,000 clones listed, 92% were seen once; the top ten hold approximately 1.5%. A single count supports this clone. This CDR3 is built from 16 residues. Per germline, CDR1 SGHTA and CDR2 FQGTGA. V shed 4 bases, J shed 7 bases, and the junction held 9 bases outside the gene matches. The clonotype was recovered from a female donor with multiple sclerosis, enrolled in a pregnancy study. This rearrangement joins TRBV7-3 to TRBJ2-3; 12 bases map to TRBD2. Sequenced here: peripheral blood, sampled before pregnancy. This CDR3 reads CASSSRTSGVANTQYF. The CDR3 bases are TGTGCCAGCAGCTCGCGGACTAGCGGGGTCGCAAATACGCAGTATTTT.